The 26 T cell receptor beta chains below all came from one sample that was sequenced in a study of persistence of HIV-infected CD4 T cells. Sequencing used immunoSEQ version 4 in survey mode. TCRdb's copy holds only in-frame clones and misses some; the assay was immunoSEQ multiplex PCR. In the table there are just over 40,000 clones, 75% to 85% of which are singletons. Cells were stimulated with overlapping HIV-1 Gag 15-mer peptides. CD40L/CD69 double-negative CD45RO-high memory CD4+ T cells were collected. Their cognate antigens are unknown. Here the sequenced sample was CD4+ T cells sorted from PBMCs after approximately 19-hour stimulation, taken from a patient who received antiretroviral therapy. Receptors were obtained from an adult man with HIV who was CMV-seropositive.

The chain employs TRBV12-3 or TRBV12-4 and TRBJ1-1; TRBD1 might be the D (5 bases). The CDR3 runs to 11 residues. The germline V and J ends were trimmed by 3 bases and 8 bases, with 7 bases remaining between them. Written as DNA, the CDR3 is TGTGCCAGCAGTTTCAACAGGGAAGCTTTCTTT. This gives the protein CASSFNREAFF.

Only a few counts were recorded for this clone. The rearrangement uses TRBV18 and TRBJ2-5; no firm D call. V was trimmed by 6 bases and J by 0 bases, leaving 5 bases between them. Germline CDR1 is KGHSH and CDR2 is LQKENI. The CDR3 contains 12 residues. CDR3 loop: CASSMYQETQYF. CDR3 nucleotide sequence: TGTGCCAGCTCTATGTACCAAGAGACCCAGTACTTC.

This sequence joins TRBV30 and TRBJ1-1; a possible D gene is TRBD1 (6 bases). CDR1 GTSNPN and CDR2 SVGIG come from the germline V gene (reference sequence). The CDR3 loop spans 15 amino acids. V lost 5 bases to trimming and J lost 1 base, with 17 bases between them. As DNA, the CDR3 is TGTGCCTGGGCGATAGGGGGGGGGTGGAACACTGAAGCTTTCTTT. This gives the protein CAWAIGGGWNTEAFF.

The CDR3 sequence: CASSQGTPSTEAFF. In nucleotides, the CDR3 is TGTGCCAGCAGCCAAGGGACACCGAGCACTGAAGCTTTCTTT. This chain links TRBV3-1 (or the pseudogene TRBV3-2) with TRBJ1-1; a possible D gene is TRBD1 (5 bases). Trimming shortened V by 1 base and J by 4 bases, and 10 bases separated the two germline ends. Germline V gene data show CDR1 as LGHDT and CDR2 as YNNKEL (reference sequence). The CDR3 has 14 amino acids.

This clone appeared a single time. V gene TRBV7-3 combines with J gene TRBJ2-3, with D possibly being TRBD2 (6 bases). V was trimmed by 3 bases and J by 3 bases, leaving 7 bases between them. Germline V gene data show CDR1 as SGHTA and CDR2 as FQGTGA. The CDR3 has 13 residues. CDR3 region: CASSLGLTDTQYF. Here the CDR3 DNA reads TGTGCCAGCAGCTTGGGACTGACAGATACGCAGTATTTT.

The rearrangement uses TRBV9 and TRBJ1-6; D not certain. CDR1 and CDR2 from the germline V gene are SGDLS and YYNGEE. This CDR3 comprises 15 residues. V shed 3 bases and J shed 8 bases, with 15 bases lying between them. The DNA for the CDR3 is TGTGCCAGCAGCGACGGAGGGATCCTCGATTCACCCCTCCACTTT. Amino acids: CASSDGGILDSPLHF. Full variable domain (missing parts from reference TRBV9 and TRBJ1-6): DSGVTQTPKHLITATGQRVTLRCSPRSGDLSVYWYQQSLDQGLQFLIQYYNGEERAKGNILERFSAQQFPDLHSELNLSSLELGDSALYFCASSDGGILDSPLHFGNGTRLTVT.

The rearrangement joins TRBV3-1 (or the pseudogene TRBV3-2) to TRBJ2-1; no clear D. V dropped 1 base and J dropped 0 bases, with 7 bases sitting between them. Germline values: CDR1 LGHDT, CDR2 YNNKEL (reference sequence). The CDR3 length is 15 residues. The CDR3 is CASSQVRSSYNEQFF. The CDR3 coding sequence is TGTGCCAGCAGCCAAGTTCGGAGCTCCTACAATGAGCAGTTCTTC.

This clone was observed a single time. This rearrangement joins TRBV10-3 to TRBJ1-1; D remains unclear. Germline lookup yields CDR1 ENHRY and CDR2 SYGVKD. The CDR3 extends over 13 amino acids. V was pared by 0 bases and J by 11 bases, with 13 bases between. This chain's CDR3 is CAISESVAPEAFF. In nucleotides, the CDR3 is TGTGCCATCAGTGAGTCGGTGGCTCCGGAGGCTTTCTTT.

V is TRBV5-6 and J is TRBJ2-7, with unresolved D. V was cut by 3 bases and J by 7 bases, with 8 bases left in between. This CDR3 has 11 residues. Looked up from germline, CDR1 is SGHDT and CDR2 is YYEEEE. For the CDR3, the DNA is TGTGCCAGCAGCTGGGCCTCTGAGCAGTACTTC. Protein sequence: CASSWASEQYF.

The chain carries TRBV19 and TRBJ1-2; D might be TRBD1 (5 bases). Germline-derived CDR1 and CDR2 are LNHDA and SQIVND (reference sequence). This CDR3 is built from 12 residues. V was clipped by 3 bases and J by 6 bases, with 8 bases between them. This CDR3 is CASSMRGNGYTF. DNA for the CDR3: TGTGCCAGTAGTATGCGGGGGAATGGCTACACCTTC.

The V and J genes are TRBV19 and TRBJ2-1; 14 bases line up with TRBD2. There are 15 residues in the CDR3. CDR1 LNHDA and CDR2 SQIVND come from the germline V gene (reference sequence). Losses at the gene ends were 8 bases for V and 9 bases for J; bases not matched to a gene: 9. CDR3 residues: CASQPGLAGVGEQFF. The CDR3 region has the DNA TGTGCCAGTCAACCGGGACTAGCGGGAGTTGGTGAGCAGTTCTTC.

The chain uses TRBV4-2 and TRBJ1-5; D is ambiguous. From germline, CDR1 is LGHNA and CDR2 YNFKEQ. The CDR3 totals 14 residues. V lost 3 bases to trimming and J lost 1 base, with 7 bases between them. The CDR3 DNA sequence: TGTGCCAGCAGCCAGCCTGGGAGCAATCAGCCCCAGCATTTT. This translates into CASSQPGSNQPQHF.

V usage is TRBV18 and J usage is TRBJ2-3; weak D call: TRBD1 (5 bases). CDR1 is KGHSH, CDR2 LQKENI, per germline. CDR3 size: 15 residues. V was pared by 5 bases and J by 2 bases, with 14 bases between. This CDR3 is CASSSQATVTDTQYF. The CDR3 DNA sequence: TGTGCCAGCTCATCGCAGGCGACAGTCACAGATACGCAGTATTTT. The entire variable domain, with the rest obtained from reference TRBV18 and TRBJ2-3, is as follows: NAGVMQNPRHLVRRRGQEARLRCSPMKGHSHVYWYRQLPEEGLKFMVYLQKENIIDESGMPKERFSAEFPKEGPSILRIQQVVRGDSAAYFCASSSQATVTDTQYFGPGTRLTVL.

The genes are TRBV4-2 and TRBJ1-5; TRBD1 matches 8 bases. CDR1 is LGHNA, CDR2 YNFKEQ, per germline. The CDR3 covers 14 residues. V trimming: 4 bases; J trimming: 11 bases; junction bases outside the gene matches: 10. The CDR3 protein is CASSRTLQGETQHF. The DNA for the CDR3 is TGTGCCAGCAGCCGAACTCTACAGGGGGAGACCCAGCATTTT.

This chain joins TRBV3-1 (or the pseudogene TRBV3-2) and TRBJ2-7; unclear D gene. Trimming stripped 0 bases from V and 2 bases from J, with 5 bases between. The CDR3 covers 13 residues. Looked up from germline, CDR1 is LGHDT and CDR2 is YNNKEL (reference sequence). The CDR3: CASSQERPYEQYF. The CDR3 DNA follows: TGTGCCAGCAGCCAAGAAAGACCCTACGAGCAGTACTTC.

V and J are TRBV10-3 and TRBJ1-2; 8 bases match TRBD1. Germline V gives CDR1 ENHRY, CDR2 SYGVKD. V dropped 10 bases and J dropped 8; count of bases not matched to a gene: 12. This CDR3 region has 13 residues. The CDR3 here is CATGVQGALGYTF. The DNA of the CDR3 is TGTGCCACCGGGGTCCAGGGGGCGCTGGGCTACACCTTC.

This chain links TRBV19 with TRBJ2-1, with TRBD2 matching over 9 bases. Germline trimming cut 8 bases from V and 3 bases from J; bases unmatched to any gene: 8. Germline V gene sequence: CDR1 LNHDA, CDR2 SQIVND (reference sequence). The CDR3 runs 15 residues. In nucleotides, the CDR3 is TGTGCCAGTCAACCAGCGGGAGGATTCTACAATGAGCAGTTCTTC. Its translation: CASQPAGGFYNEQFF. Full variable domain (rest looked up from reference TRBV19 and TRBJ2-1): DGGITQSPKYLFRKEGQNVTLSCEQNLNHDAMYWYRQDPGQGLRLIYYSQIVNDFQKGDIAEGYSVSREKKESFPLTVTSAQKNPTAFYLCASQPAGGFYNEQFFGPGTRLTVL.

CDR3 loop: CASSFRDRGDNSPLHF. In nucleotides, the CDR3 is TGTGCCAGCAGCTTTCGGGACAGGGGTGATAATTCACCCCTCCACTTT. The chain recombines TRBV7-9 with TRBJ1-6, with TRBD1 matching 10 bases. There are 16 residues in the CDR3. J gave up 5 bases and V 3 bases, and 4 bases lay outside the gene matches. Germline V CDR1 and CDR2: SEHNR, FQNEAQ (reference sequence).

The J gene is TRBJ1-2, the V gene TRBV30; no clear D gene. The CDR3 consists of 12 residues. Germline V gives CDR1 GTSNPN, CDR2 SVGIG (reference sequence). The V end was cut by 1 base, the J end by 4 bases, with 7 bases between. Here the CDR3 DNA reads TGTGCCTGGAGTGGCTCAGGCTATGGCTACACCTTC. Translated: CAWSGSGYGYTF.

The chain has TRBV18 and TRBJ1-1, with 9 bases identical to TRBD1. The CDR3 runs 15 residues. Germline V CDR1 and CDR2: KGHSH, LQKENI. Trimming at V came to 5 bases and at J to 4 bases, leaving 8 bases not matched to a gene. The CDR3 DNA follows: TGTGCCAGCTCAGCCGGGACAGGGATGGTCACTGAAGCTTTCTTT. This codes for CASSAGTGMVTEAFF.

This clone was found a few times. This rearrangement joins TRBV30 to TRBJ2-5; maybe TRBD1 (6 bases). Trimming cost V 2 bases and J 2 bases, with 12 bases left between them. This CDR3 comprises 14 residues. Germline CDR1 GTSNPN, CDR2 SVGIG (reference sequence). This chain's CDR3 is CAWSKDSLQETQYF. In nucleotides, the CDR3 is TGTGCCTGGAGTAAGGACAGTCTACAAGAGACCCAGTACTTC. Together with reference TRBV30 and TRBJ2-5, the CDR3 gives the full variable domain: SQTIHQWPATLVQPVGSPLSLECTVEGTSNPNLYWYRQAAGRGLQLLFYSVGIGQISSEVPQNLSASRPQDRQFILSSKKLLLSDSGFYLCAWSKDSLQETQYFGPGTRLLVL.

V gene TRBV20-1 combines with J gene TRBJ1-2; D not certain. The germline CDR1 and CDR2 sequences are DFQATT and SNEGSKA (reference sequence). V lost 3 bases and J lost 8, with 13 bases in between. The CDR3 extends over 12 amino acids. The DNA of the CDR3 is TGCAGTGCTAGTCGTCGAGAGCTCGGCTACACCTTC. Translating gives CSASRRELGYTF.

V gene TRBV6-5 combines with J gene TRBJ2-1; no clear D gene. Trimming took off 0 bases at V and 9 bases at J, with 12 bases between the two ends. Germline values: CDR1 MNHEY, CDR2 SVGAGI. The CDR3 is made up of 14 amino acids. CDR3 sequence (DNA): TGTGCCAGCAGTTACTCGGTCGTTTGGAGTGAGCAGTTCTTC. It specifies CASSYSVVWSEQFF.

The rearrangement links TRBV27 to TRBJ2-1; the D gene could be TRBD1 or TRBD2 (7 bases each). Germline V gene data show CDR1 as MNHEY and CDR2 as SMNVEV (reference sequence). Trimming left V 4 bases short and J 6 bases short, with 19 bases between. The CDR3 length is 16 residues. The CDR3 DNA sequence: TGTGCCAGCAGTTCCCCACAGGGGAGGGGGGCCAATGAGCAGTTCTTC. Protein product: CASSSPQGRGANEQFF.

V and J are TRBV5-1 and TRBJ2-7; D is possibly TRBD1 (6 bases). Trimming left V 0 bases short and J 3 bases short, with 13 bases between. The germline V gene has CDR1 SGHRS and CDR2 YFSETQ. This CDR3 has 15 residues. Here the CDR3 reads CASSLEGGSYYEQYF. The CDR3 bases are TGCGCCAGCAGCTTGGAAGGGGGATCGTACTACGAGCAGTACTTC.

The chain is built from TRBV15 and TRBJ1-5; no firm D call. The germline gives CDR1 LNHNV, CDR2 YYDKDF (reference sequence). The CDR3 is made up of 13 amino acids. The V gene lost 0 bases and the J gene lost 4 bases, with 4 bases spanning the gap. CDR3 region: CATSRDPNQPQHF. The CDR3 DNA follows: TGTGCCACCAGCAGAGATCCGAATCAGCCCCAGCATTTT.